This is a list of T cell receptor beta chains from one sample in a study of blood T cells in healthy people across ages. TCRdb redid the calling of the 5' RACE reads with MiXCR, one entry per CDR3 protein. Among 1,500,000 or so distinct CDR3 sequences listed, about 42% were seen once. Sequencing was carried out using blood. Receptors originate from a woman younger than 35 in good health. Each CDR3 is given with its conserved first and last residue. Each record gives: clone size, CDR3 length, J gene, D gene, V gene, CDR3 DNA, CDR3 protein. A D gene is named only where the DNA matches it firmly. Size is omitted from some rows. Given values are once, few, many or a class for expanded clones.

few | 14 | TRBJ2-7 | NA | TRBV2 | TGTGCCGGAGCTTATCGGGGGGACACCTACGAGCAGTACTTC | CAGAYRGDTYEQYF
few | 14 | TRBJ2-7 | TRBD2 | TRBV5-1 | TGCGCCAGCAGCTCGGGACTAGCGCTCTACGAGCAGTACTTC | CASSSGLALYEQYF
few | 15 | TRBJ1-1 | TRBD1 | TRBV12-3/TRBV12-4 | TGTGCCAGCAGTCGCTCGGGGACAGGGGGCCCTGAAGCTTTCTTT | CASSRSGTGGPEAFF
NA | 13 | TRBJ2-7 | NA | TRBV4-1 | TGCGCCAGCAGCCAAGATCGCAGGGCCGAGCAGTACTTC | CASSQDRRAEQYF
few | 19 | TRBJ2-3 | TRBD1 | TRBV4-3 | TGCGCCAGCAGCCAAGATGGAGAGAAGAGACAGGGTTTCACAGATACGCAGTATTTT | CASSQDGEKRQGFTDTQYF
few | 19 | TRBJ1-2 | TRBD1 | TRBV10-3 | TGTGCCATCAGCGCCAGGGGACAGGGGGCGAGTTTGGCTAACTATGGCTACACCTTC | CAISARGQGASLANYGYTF
NA | 15 | TRBJ1-2 | NA | TRBV3-1 | TGTGCCAGCAGCCAAGACCTAAGCGGGCCCGATGGCTACACCTTC | CASSQDLSGPDGYTF
few | 14 | TRBJ2-7 | NA | TRBV7-8 | TGTGCCAGCAGCCTTCAGCAGAGCTCCTACGAGCAGTACTTC | CASSLQQSSYEQYF
NA | 12 | TRBJ2-1 | TRBD2 | TRBV4-2 | TGTGCCAGCAGCCAATCTACTAGCGGGAATTTCTTC | CASSQSTSGNFF
NA | 17 | TRBJ2-3 | TRBD2 | TRBV4-3 | TGCGCCAGCAGCCAACAGTGGACTAGCGGGGTCACAGATACGCAGTATTTT | CASSQQWTSGVTDTQYF
many | 15 | TRBJ2-1 | NA | TRBV6-1 | TGTGCCAGCAGTGGGCTCTATCGTTCCTACAATGAGCAGTTCTTC | CASSGLYRSYNEQFF
NA | 13 | TRBJ1-2 | NA | TRBV6-6 | TGTGCCAGTCGAGGACTGGGCTGTTATGGCTACACCTTC | CASRGLGCYGYTF
NA | 13 | TRBJ2-1 | NA | TRBV7-9 | TGTGCCAGCAGCTCTCCTCTTGTCAATGAGCAGTTCTTC | CASSSPLVNEQFF
few | 17 | TRBJ2-3 | TRBD2 | TRBV5-1 | TGCGCCAGCAGCCCTAGGACTAGCGGGGGGAGCACAGATACGCAGTATTTT | CASSPRTSGGSTDTQYF
NA | 14 | TRBJ2-5 | NA | TRBV20-1 | TGCAGTGGGGGGTCGGGCCCGTACCAAGAGACCCAGTACTTC | CSGGSGPYQETQYF
NA | 11 | TRBJ2-7 | NA | TRBV27 | TGTGCCACCCGGGGTTTCCACGAGCAGTACTTC | CATRGFHEQYF
few | 11 | TRBJ2-3 | NA | TRBV3-1 | TGTGCCAGCAGCCATCTGTGGACGCAGTATTTT | CASSHLWTQYF
NA | 16 | TRBJ1-5 | NA | TRBV4-2 | TGTGCCAGCAGCCAAGAACGTTCGGCTAGCAATCAGCCCCAGCATTTT | CASSQERSASNQPQHF
NA | 15 | TRBJ2-3 | NA | TRBV5-1 | TGCGCCAGCAGCTTGGACGTAATAGGGGCAGATACGCAGTATTTT | CASSLDVIGADTQYF
NA | 15 | TRBJ2-1 | NA | TRBV10-3 | TGTGCCATCAGTGATGGCGGGCTGAGCTACAATGAGCAGTTCTTC | CAISDGGLSYNEQFF
NA | 13 | TRBJ2-7 | TRBD2 | TRBV6-2/TRBV6-3 | TGTGCCAGCGGGACTAGCTCCCTCAATGAGCAGTACTTC | CASGTSSLNEQYF
few | 17 | TRBJ1-5 | NA | TRBV27 | TGTGCCAGCAGCCCCTCGGTCTTAGGGGCGATCAATCAGCCCCAGCATTTT | CASSPSVLGAINQPQHF
NA | 17 | TRBJ2-2 | NA | TRBV9 | TGTGCCAGCAGCGTAGGGGGGGGCAATTCCAACACCGGGGAGCTGTTTTTT | CASSVGGGNSNTGELFF